Described below is a single TCR beta chain sequence and its context. What this receptor recognizes is not known. Base qualities are not recorded, but no much larger clone differs from it by a single base. The sample's treatment or condition, from its label and the paper: approximately 18 received Ad26.COV2.S at low or high dose, single or two shots; about five received placebo; per-sample allocation not given. Repertoires of vaccine and placebo recipients were sequenced from samples collected on day 63 after the first injection. Cohort 1b enrolled about 25 adults aged 18-55 years at a single site in Boston, USA, between 29 July and 7 August 2020. As a vaccine, Ad26.COV2.S was a replication-incompetent adenovirus type 26 vector that expressed a prefusion-stabilized SARS-CoV-2 spike protein derived from the original Wuhan strain. Relative to germline, V is 0 bases shorter and J is 8 bases shorter, with 10 bases between their ends. The cysteine opens and the phenylalanine closes a CDR3 of 14 amino acids. Solely the CDR3 DNA is kept, with 42 bases framed from the first base. CDR1 WSHSY and CDR2 SAAADI were looked up in the germline V gene.

The immunoSEQ Assay was used to sequence TCRbeta CDR3 regions. After extraction, genomic DNA underwent amplification by bias-controlled multiplex PCR, followed by high-throughput sequencing. The study's own analysis went as follows. To quantify the absolute abundance of each unique TCRbeta CDR3 region, sequences were collapsed and filtered. T cell fraction was estimated by normalization of TCRbeta template counts to usable DNA, with usable DNA being measured through amplification of reference genes present in all nucleated cells. Repertoire TCRs were annotated as SARS-CoV-2-specific when V gene, CDR3 amino acid sequence and J gene were exactly matched to a known reactive TCR set. The reference SARS-CoV-2 TCR set came from MIRA and was filtered for enrichment in COVID-19-positive ImmuneCODE repertoires, removing public or cross-reactive TCRs. Using the MIRA antigens, annotated TCRs were further analysed by specific ORF or by position within an ORF. Depth was the summed frequency of annotated unique rearrangements, while breadth was defined as annotated unique rearrangements over total unique productive rearrangements. TCR breadth was compared between groups using two-sided Wilcoxon rank-sum tests. TCRdb carries this immuneACCESS record with in-frame sequences only. Its versions omit some clonotypes, under half of them owing to an unresolved V gene in the studies checked, with the rest unexplained. V, J and clone size are those of that table, while D and trimming were read from the DNA. In all, the sample holds about 390,000 clones, and 88% of those were seen once. Around 3.4% of the sample is taken by the ten largest.

The data stem from a study of Ad26.COV2.S vaccination and SARS-CoV-2 variants (dated by TCRdb to 2020 to 2023). With regard to the full study: Vaccine-arm donors were drawn from COV1001, a multicentre, randomized, double-blind, placebo-controlled phase I-IIa trial of Ad26.COV2.S in healthy adults. Dosing of Ad26.COV2.S was intramuscular, at either 5x10^10 or 1x10^11 viral particles, delivered as one shot or as two shots spaced 56 days apart. Trial participants were randomized into five groups of five: low-dose or high-dose Ad26.COV2.S given once or twice, or placebo on both occasions. A total of approximately 32 samples were included in the TCR-sequenced set, comprising 19 Ad26.COV2.S vaccine recipients, 5 placebo recipients and 8 SARS-CoV-2 convalescent individuals. TCRbeta repertoire sequencing was used to assess the specificity and breadth of SARS-CoV-2-reactive T cell receptors after Ad26.COV2.S vaccination. Investigators remained blinded to trial group allocation during experiments and outcome assessment.

Study-level results and caveats: According to the authors, total T cell responses may have been underestimated by the TCR breadth and depth analyses. Ad26.COV2.S recipients had higher spike-specific TCR breadth than placebo recipients (P = 0.0014). Vaccine and placebo recipients had comparable non-spike TCR breadth, which fits with the vaccine containing only spike. The study lacked the statistical power to compare responses across vaccine doses or regimens. After vaccination, substantial breadth of spike-specific CD8+ and CD4+ T cell responses was reported.

Source: peripheral blood, taken in a trial of Ad26.COV2.S vaccine versus placebo. The rearrangement combines TRBV10-2 with TRBJ2-2, and TRBD1 may be the D gene, going by 5 matching bases. This receptor was identified in a person between 18 and 65 years old who received the Ad26.COV2.S COVID-19 vaccine or a placebo. The DNA sequence is given as TGCGCCAGCAGTGAGTCGAAGGGGCTTGGGGAGCTGTTTTTT. Its amino acids are CASSESKGLGELFF.